This is a list of T cell receptor beta chains from one sample in a study of blood T cell repertoires in COVID-19. Repertoires were generated with immunoSEQ multiplex PCR, while TCRdb's copy carries only in-frame clones and drops some. The repertoire includes about 90,000 clones, approximately 89% of them detected once, and around 2.3% sits in the top ten. Input material: peripheral blood. The receptors come from a human donor with active COVID-19. The donor label of this sample is uncertain. Each CDR3 is given with its conserved first and last residue. A D gene is named only where the DNA matches it firmly. Size tells how often a clone was seen (once, few, many) or the class of an expanded clone, and some rows leave it out.

J | D | V | size | CDR3 | DNA
TRBJ1-2 | TRBD1 | TRBV24-1 | NA | CATRLTGGGGYTF | TGTGCCACCAGATTGACAGGGGGCGGTGGCTACACCTTC
TRBJ2-5 | TRBD2 | TRBV5-4 | once | CASSPGTSGGARETQYF | TGTGCCAGCAGCCCCGGGACTAGCGGGGGGGCCCGAGAGACCCAGTACTTC
TRBJ1-3 | NA | TRBV6-6 | NA | CASTLDSFFSGNTIYF | TGTGCCAGCACCCTAGACAGTTTTTTCTCTGGAAACACCATATATTTT
TRBJ2-5 | NA | TRBV10-1 | NA | CASSEGGAKETQYF | TGCGCCAGCAGTGAGGGGGGGGCGAAGGAGACCCAGTACTTC
TRBJ2-7 | TRBD2 | TRBV15 | NA | CATSRDRLAGVLF | TGTGCCACCAGCAGAGATCGACTAGCGGGGGTTCTATTC
TRBJ2-2 | TRBD2 | TRBV28 | NA | CASSLRKLASYTGELFF | TGTGCCAGCAGTTTGCGTAAACTAGCGAGTTACACCGGGGAGCTGTTTTTT
TRBJ1-2 | NA | TRBV2 | NA | CASSEARIYGYTF | TGTGCCAGCAGTGAAGCGAGGATTTATGGCTACACCTTC
TRBJ1-4 | TRBD1 | TRBV6-5 | NA | CASSKNRGLEKLFF | TGTGCCAGCAGCAAAAACAGGGGACTTGAAAAACTGTTTTTT
TRBJ1-1 | TRBD1 | TRBV7-3 | few | CASSLIRGQMNTEAFF | TGTGCCAGCAGCTTAATCAGGGGGCAAATGAACACTGAAGCTTTCTTT
TRBJ1-1 | NA | TRBV6-1 | NA | CASSEARTEAFF | TGTGCCAGCAGTGAGGCCCGCACTGAAGCTTTCTTT
TRBJ2-7 | NA | TRBV19 | NA | CASSIGEAYEQYF | TGTGCCAGTAGTATAGGGGAGGCCTACGAGCAGTACTTC
TRBJ1-4 | NA | TRBV7-9 | NA | CASSRTENEKLFF | TGTGCCAGCAGCCGGACAGAGAATGAAAAACTGTTTTTT
TRBJ2-7 | NA | TRBV5-4 | NA | CASSLPGTYEQYF | TGTGCCAGCAGCTTACCTGGCACCTACGAGCAGTACTTC
TRBJ2-1 | NA | TRBV12-3/TRBV12-4 | NA | CASSFGNNEQFF | TGTGCCAGCAGTTTCGGGAACAATGAGCAGTTCTTC
TRBJ2-7 | TRBD1 | TRBV7-8 | NA | CASSLVRQGNEQYF | TGTGCCAGCAGCTTGGTCAGACAGGGGAACGAGCAGTACTTC
TRBJ1-5 | TRBD1 | TRBV28 | NA | CASSFFRDSKSNQPQHF | TGTGCCAGCAGTTTCTTCCGGGACAGTAAAAGCAATCAGCCCCAGCATTTT
TRBJ2-7 | NA | TRBV3-1/TRBV3-2 | NA | CASSLFGPAERDF | TGTGCCAGCAGTCTATTCGGACCTGCAGAGAGGGACTTC
TRBJ1-1 | TRBD1 | TRBV19 | NA | CASIATGAEVGVGTEAFF | TGTGCCAGTATTGCGACAGGGGCGGAGGTTGGTGTTGGCACTGAAGCTTTCTTT
TRBJ2-3 | NA | TRBV28 | NA | CASRDLYSTDTQYF | TGTGCCAGCCGGGACTTATATAGCACAGATACGCAGTATTTT
TRBJ2-7 | TRBD1 | TRBV5-1 | NA | CASAGTGASEQYF | TGCGCCAGCGCCGGGACAGGGGCTTCCGAGCAGTACTTC
TRBJ2-1 | TRBD1 | TRBV4-1 | once | CASSQDGDRVNEQFF | TGCGCCAGCAGCCAAGATGGAGACAGGGTCAATGAGCAGTTCTTC
TRBJ1-2 | TRBD1 | TRBV4-1 | NA | CASSELQGLGNYGYTF | TGCGCCAGCAGCGAATTACAGGGGTTAGGAAACTATGGCTACACCTTC
TRBJ1-5 | NA | TRBV27 | NA | CAKFIREPQHF | TGTGCTAAGTTTATCCGGGAGCCCCAGCATTTT
TRBJ1-5 | NA | TRBV19 | once | CASSIIRLLVHQPQHF | TGTGCCAGTAGTATAATCCGACTGCTCGTTCATCAGCCCCAGCATTTT
TRBJ1-1 | NA | TRBV29-1 | NA | CSVGPGFNTEAFF | TGCAGCGTTGGTCCGGGATTTAACACTGAAGCTTTCTTT
TRBJ2-1 | TRBD2 | TRBV7-9 | once | CASSSLETSGGADEQFF | TGTGCCAGCAGCTCTCTCGAAACTAGCGGGGGGGCCGATGAGCAGTTCTTC
TRBJ2-2 | NA | TRBV5-4 | NA | CASSTPGHDTGELFF | TGTGCCAGCAGCACACCCGGACACGATACCGGGGAGCTGTTTTTT
TRBJ1-2 | TRBD1 | TRBV6-6 | few | CASSDRGLIYGYTF | TGTGCCAGCAGTGACAGGGGGCTGATCTATGGCTACACCTTC
TRBJ2-2 | TRBD2 | TRBV9 | NA | CASSLRGGDTGELFF | TGTGCCAGCAGCTTACGCGGGGGGGATACCGGGGAGCTGTTTTTT
TRBJ1-1 | TRBD1 | TRBV7-9 | NA | CASSSRYLRTGENTEAFF | TGTGCCAGCAGCTCGCGCTACTTGAGGACAGGGGAGAACACTGAAGCTTTCTTT
TRBJ2-7 | NA | TRBV6-5 | many | CASSYSYRFSSYEQYF | TGTGCCAGCAGTTACTCGTACCGGTTTAGCTCCTACGAGCAGTACTTC
TRBJ2-5 | TRBD2 | TRBV5-1 | NA | CASSSRLAEETQYF | TGCGCCAGCAGCTCCCGACTAGCGGAAGAGACCCAGTACTTC
TRBJ2-2 | TRBD1 | TRBV5-1 | once | CASSLGPTGALTGELFF | TGCGCCAGCAGCTTGGGTCCCACAGGGGCCCTCACCGGGGAGCTGTTTTTT
TRBJ1-2 | NA | TRBV4-1 | NA | CASSQGGDGYTF | TGCGCCAGCAGCCAAGGGGGGGACGGCTACACCTTC
TRBJ2-3 | TRBD2 | TRBV3-1/TRBV3-2 | NA | CASSQAPGTSGDTQYF | TGTGCCAGCAGCCAGGCCCCCGGGACTAGCGGGGATACGCAGTATTTT
TRBJ2-1 | TRBD1 | TRBV25-1 | NA | CASLMTGHNEQFF | TGTGCCAGCCTGATGACAGGGCACAATGAGCAGTTCTTC
TRBJ2-2 | NA | TRBV28 | NA | CASSLSLILGGDTGELFF | TGTGCCAGCAGTTTATCCCTCATCTTAGGGGGGGACACCGGGGAGCTGTTTTTT
TRBJ2-2 | TRBD1 | TRBV6-4 | NA | CASSGIQGAGELFF | TGTGCCAGCAGTGGGATACAGGGGGCCGGGGAGCTGTTTTTT
TRBJ2-5 | TRBD1 | TRBV5-4 | few | CASSLRTGGLETQYF | TGTGCCAGCAGCCTGCGGACAGGGGGCCTAGAGACCCAGTACTTC
TRBJ1-1 | TRBD1 | TRBV11-2 | NA | CASSPRDRGPGGTEAFF | TGTGCCAGCAGCCCCCGGGACAGGGGGCCTGGTGGCACTGAAGCTTTCTTT
TRBJ1-4 | NA | TRBV29-1 | NA | CSPGRAKPGGEKLFF | TGCAGCCCCGGCAGGGCTAAGCCGGGGGGGGAAAAACTGTTTTTT
TRBJ2-7 | TRBD1 | TRBV11-2 | NA | CASSFDTGGAEQYF | TGTGCCAGCAGCTTTGACACAGGGGGAGCCGAGCAGTACTTC
TRBJ2-3 | NA | TRBV6-2/TRBV6-3 | NA | CASSYSTRLTDTQYF | TGTGCCAGCAGTTACTCGACCAGACTCACAGATACGCAGTATTTT
TRBJ2-1 | TRBD2 | TRBV13 | NA | CASSPPSGGGNEQFF | TGTGCCAGCAGCCCCCCCAGCGGGGGGGGCAATGAGCAGTTCTTC
TRBJ2-5 | NA | TRBV9 | NA | CASSVGGQTGQETQYF | TGTGCCAGCAGCGTAGGAGGCCAGACAGGACAAGAGACCCAGTACTTC
TRBJ2-7 | TRBD1 | TRBV11-2 | NA | CASSLEGGDYEQYF | TGTGCCAGCAGCTTAGAAGGGGGCGACTACGAGCAGTACTTC
TRBJ1-6 | NA | TRBV27 | once | CASSYTNSPLHF | TGTGCCAGCAGTTACACTAATTCACCCCTCCACTTT
TRBJ2-7 | NA | TRBV11-2 | NA | CASSSLGQSPSEQYF | TGTGCCAGCAGCTCGCTAGGTCAGAGCCCCTCCGAGCAGTACTTC